The clone carrying this T cell receptor (beta chain) was picked up many times. This entry comes from a study of T cells after yellow fever vaccination. TCRdb re-analysed the 5' RACE reads in MiXCR, keeping a single row per CDR3 protein. The repertoire holds fewer than 350,000 distinct CDR3 sequences, with approximately 3.8% as singletons. The receptor comes from a man younger than 30 who received the YFV17D yellow fever vaccine. Sequencing was performed on PBMCs, taken on the day of the yellow fever booster vaccination.

The CDR3 protein is CASSQISTSGPSDEQYF. Here the CDR3 DNA reads TGTGCCAGCAGTCAAATATCGACTAGCGGGCCCTCGGACGAGCAGTACTTC. The chain combines TRBV27 with TRBJ2-7; TRBD2 agrees at 10 bases. Germline CDR1 is MNHEY and CDR2 is SMNVEV (reference sequence). Trimming at V came to 5 bases and at J to 5 bases, leaving 15 bases not matched to a gene. The CDR3 spans 17 residues.